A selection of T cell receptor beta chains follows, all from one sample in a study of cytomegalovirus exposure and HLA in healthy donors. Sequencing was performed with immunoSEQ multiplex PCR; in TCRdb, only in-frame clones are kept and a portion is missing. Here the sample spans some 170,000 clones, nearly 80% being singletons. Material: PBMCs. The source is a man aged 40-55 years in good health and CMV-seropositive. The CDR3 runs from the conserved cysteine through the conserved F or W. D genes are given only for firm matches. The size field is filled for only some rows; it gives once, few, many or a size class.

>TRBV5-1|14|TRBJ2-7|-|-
CASSLSSGSYEQYF
TGCGCCAGCAGCTTGTCAAGCGGCTCCTACGAGCAGTACTTC
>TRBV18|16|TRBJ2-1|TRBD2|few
CASSPLAGSSYNEQFF
TGTGCCAGCTCACCGTTAGCGGGTAGCTCCTACAATGAGCAGTTCTTC
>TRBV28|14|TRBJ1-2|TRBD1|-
CASSLDRVIYGYTF
TGTGCCAGCAGTTTGGACAGGGTGATCTATGGCTACACCTTC
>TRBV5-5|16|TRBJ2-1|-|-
CASSPAGTAAYNEQFF
TGTGCCAGCAGCCCAGCAGGCACAGCGGCCTACAATGAGCAGTTCTTC
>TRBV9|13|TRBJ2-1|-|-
CASSELARNEQFF
TGTGCCAGCAGCGAGTTAGCACGCAATGAGCAGTTCTTC
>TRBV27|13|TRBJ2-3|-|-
CASREWSTDTQYF
TGTGCCAGTAGGGAGTGGAGCACAGATACGCAGTATTTT
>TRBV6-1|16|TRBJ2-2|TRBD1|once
CASSEGTGGVSGELFF
TGTGCCAGCAGTGAAGGGACAGGGGGTGTATCCGGGGAGCTGTTTTTT
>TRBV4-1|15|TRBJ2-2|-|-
CASSQGTTPAGELFF
TGCGCCAGCAGCCAGGGGACAACCCCAGCCGGGGAGCTGTTTTTT
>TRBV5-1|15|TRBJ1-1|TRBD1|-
CASSSYRGVGTEAFF
TGCGCCAGCAGCTCATACAGGGGAGTGGGCACTGAAGCTTTCTTT
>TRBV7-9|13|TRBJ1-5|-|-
CASSPGGNQPQHF
TGTGCCAGCAGCCCGGGGGGGAATCAGCCCCAGCATTTT
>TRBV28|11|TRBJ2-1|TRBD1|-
CASSLDRKQFF
TGTGCCAGCAGTTTGGACAGGAAGCAGTTCTTC
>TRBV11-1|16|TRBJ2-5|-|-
CASSSNLLAGWETQYF
TGTGCCAGCAGCTCTAACCTTCTGGCGGGATGGGAGACCCAGTACTTC
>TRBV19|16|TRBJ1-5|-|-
CASSIGSGQINQPQHF
TGTGCCAGTAGTATAGGCTCCGGACAGATAAATCAGCCCCAGCATTTT
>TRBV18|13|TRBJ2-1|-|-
CASSPPRGDEQFF
TGTGCCAGCTCACCACCCAGGGGCGATGAGCAGTTCTTC
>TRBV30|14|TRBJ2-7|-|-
CAWKGQGRTYEQYF
TGTGCCTGGAAGGGGCAGGGGCGCACCTACGAGCAGTACTTC
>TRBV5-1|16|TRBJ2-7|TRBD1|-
CASSFTAGTGSYEQYF
TGCGCCAGCAGCTTCACCGCCGGGACAGGTTCCTACGAGCAGTACTTC
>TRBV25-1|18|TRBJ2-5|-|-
CASSEFGKGGGLQETQYF
TGTGCCAGCAGTGAATTTGGTAAAGGGGGGGGATTGCAAGAGACCCAGTACTTC
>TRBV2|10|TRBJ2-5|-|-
CATKGGTQYF
TGTGCCACCAAAGGGGGGACCCAGTACTTC
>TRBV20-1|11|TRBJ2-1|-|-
CSAGPYNEQFF
TGCAGTGCTGGGCCTTACAATGAGCAGTTCTTC
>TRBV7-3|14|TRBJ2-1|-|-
CASSLGPLANEQFF
TGTGCCAGCAGCTTAGGTCCCCTAGCTAATGAGCAGTTCTTC
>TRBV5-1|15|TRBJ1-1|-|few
CASSFRTGTDTEAFF
TGCGCCAGCAGCTTTCGAACAGGGACCGACACTGAAGCTTTCTTT
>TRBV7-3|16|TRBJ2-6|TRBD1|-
CASSLDRTSGANVLTF
TGTGCCAGCAGCTTGGACAGGACCTCTGGGGCCAACGTCCTGACTTTC
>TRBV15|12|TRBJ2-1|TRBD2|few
CATSSQGLAHFF
TGTGCCACCAGCAGCCAGGGACTAGCGCACTTCTTC
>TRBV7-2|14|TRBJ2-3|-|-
CASSLSTSTDTQYF
TGTGCCAGCAGCTTAAGTACTAGCACAGATACGCAGTATTTT
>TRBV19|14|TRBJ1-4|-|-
CASRMDYTAEKLFF
TGTGCCAGTAGGATGGACTACACGGCCGAAAAACTGTTTTTT
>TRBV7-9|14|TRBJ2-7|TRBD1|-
CASSPRDREVEQYF
TGTGCCAGCAGCCCTCGGGACAGGGAAGTCGAGCAGTACTTC
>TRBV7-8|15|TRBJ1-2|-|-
CASSPWRGADYGYTF
TGTGCCAGCAGCCCCTGGCGGGGGGCCGACTATGGCTACACCTTC
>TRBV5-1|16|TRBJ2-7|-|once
CASSLLRDQRLYEQYF
TGCGCCAGCAGCTTACTCAGGGATCAGCGATTATACGAGCAGTACTTC
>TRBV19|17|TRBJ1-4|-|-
CASSIDRASDSNEKLFF
TGTGCCAGTAGTATAGATCGAGCGTCGGACTCGAATGAAAAACTGTTTTTT
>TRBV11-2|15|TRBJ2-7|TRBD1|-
CASSSQKQGNYEQYF
TGTGCCAGCAGCTCCCAAAAACAGGGGAACTACGAGCAGTACTTC
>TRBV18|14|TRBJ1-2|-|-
CASSPSYPGGGYTF
TGTGCCAGCTCACCCTCGTACCCCGGAGGCGGCTACACCTTC
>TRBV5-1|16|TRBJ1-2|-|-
CASSLAPGVRGGGYTF
TGCGCCAGCAGCTTGGCCCCGGGAGTTAGGGGGGGCGGCTACACCTTC
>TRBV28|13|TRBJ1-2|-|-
CASSSHDTGGYTF
TGTGCCAGCAGTTCCCACGACACGGGAGGCTACACCTTC
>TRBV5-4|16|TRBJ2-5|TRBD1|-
CASSSGGAGGWETQYF
TGTGCCAGCAGCTCCGGAGGCGCAGGGGGCTGGGAGACCCAGTACTTC
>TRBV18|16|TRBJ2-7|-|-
CASSPKSQRYSDEQYF
TGTGCCAGCTCACCAAAATCCCAGCGGTATTCCGACGAGCAGTACTTC
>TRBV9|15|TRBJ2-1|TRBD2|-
CASSVFPGGGNEQFF
TGTGCCAGCAGCGTATTTCCGGGAGGGGGAAATGAGCAGTTCTTC
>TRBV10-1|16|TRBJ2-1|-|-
CASSESLDRSYNEQFF
TGCGCCAGCAGTGAGTCCCTGGACAGATCCTACAATGAGCAGTTCTTC
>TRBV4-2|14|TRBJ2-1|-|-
CASSQIAGYNEQFF
TGTGCCAGCAGCCAGATTGCGGGCTACAATGAGCAGTTCTTC
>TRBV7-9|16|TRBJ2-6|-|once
CASSQSEVPGANVLTF
TGTGCCAGCAGCCAATCGGAGGTCCCTGGGGCCAACGTCCTGACTTTC
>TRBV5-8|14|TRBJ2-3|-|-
CASRWTAFTDTQYF
TGTGCCAGCAGGTGGACAGCGTTCACAGATACGCAGTATTTT
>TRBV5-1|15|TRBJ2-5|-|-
CASSRGAILSETQYF
TGCGCCAGCAGCCGCGGGGCGATCTTGAGCGAGACCCAGTACTTC
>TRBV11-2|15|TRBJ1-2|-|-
CASSPGWAANYGYTF
TGTGCCAGCAGCCCAGGGTGGGCGGCTAACTATGGCTACACCTTC